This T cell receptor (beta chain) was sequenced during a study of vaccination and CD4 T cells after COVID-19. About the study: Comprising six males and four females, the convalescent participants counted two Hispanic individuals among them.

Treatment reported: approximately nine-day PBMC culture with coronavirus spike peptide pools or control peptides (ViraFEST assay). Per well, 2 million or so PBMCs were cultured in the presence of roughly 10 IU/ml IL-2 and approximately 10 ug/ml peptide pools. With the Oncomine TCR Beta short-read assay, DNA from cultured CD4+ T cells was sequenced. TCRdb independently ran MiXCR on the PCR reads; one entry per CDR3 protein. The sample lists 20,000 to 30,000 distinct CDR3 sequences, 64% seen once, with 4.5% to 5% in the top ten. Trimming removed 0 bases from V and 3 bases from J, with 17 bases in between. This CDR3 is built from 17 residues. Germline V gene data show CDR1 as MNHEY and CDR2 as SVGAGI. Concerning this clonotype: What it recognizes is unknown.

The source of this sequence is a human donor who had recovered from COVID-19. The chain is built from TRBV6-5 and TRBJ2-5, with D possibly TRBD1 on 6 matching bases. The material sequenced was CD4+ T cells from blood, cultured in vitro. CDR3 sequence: CASSYSWATGRKETQYF. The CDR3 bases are TGTGCCAGCAGTTACTCGTGGGCCACAGGGCGAAAAGAGACCCAGTACTTC.